This is a list of T cell receptor beta chains from one sample in a study of lymphopenia after photon versus proton radiotherapy. Data came from immunoSEQ multiplex PCR; TCRdb stores just in-frame clones and leaves some out. The sample consists of around 23,000 clones, roughly 86% of them appearing once. Sequences were derived from peripheral blood, sampled from a patient treated with photon-based radiotherapy. All receptors come from a man aged 50-60 years with gastric cancer. CDR3s include the opening cysteine and the closing phenylalanine or tryptophan. Fields, in order: D gene, CDR3 length, clone size, V gene, J gene, CDR3 DNA, CDR3 protein. D genes are given only for firm matches. Some rows have no size entry. The others give once, few or many, or a class for an expanded clone.

d_call: NA
cdr3_length: 12
clone_size: few
v_call: TRBV19
j_call: TRBJ1-2
cdr3_nt: TGTGCCAGTAGTATAGATCTTGGTGGCTACACCTTC
cdr3_aa: CASSIDLGGYTF

d_call: NA
cdr3_length: 17
clone_size: NA
v_call: TRBV7-3
j_call: TRBJ2-2
cdr3_nt: TGTGCCAGCAGCTTAACAGGGGGTGCGGAGAACACCGGGGAGCTGTTTTTT
cdr3_aa: CASSLTGGAENTGELFF

d_call: TRBD1
cdr3_length: 13
clone_size: NA
v_call: TRBV11-3
j_call: TRBJ2-7
cdr3_nt: TGTGCCAGCAGCTATACAGGGGATAACGAGCAGTACTTC
cdr3_aa: CASSYTGDNEQYF

d_call: NA
cdr3_length: 13
clone_size: NA
v_call: TRBV7-3
j_call: TRBJ2-3
cdr3_nt: TGTGCCAGCAGCTTACGGCCTCTCGATACGCAGTATTTT
cdr3_aa: CASSLRPLDTQYF

d_call: TRBD2
cdr3_length: 14
clone_size: NA
v_call: TRBV10-3
j_call: TRBJ2-3
cdr3_nt: TGTGCCATCAGGATCGGGGGGGCCGGTGATACGCAGTATTTT
cdr3_aa: CAIRIGGAGDTQYF

d_call: NA
cdr3_length: 13
clone_size: NA
v_call: TRBV18
j_call: TRBJ1-1
cdr3_nt: TGTGCCAGCTCACCACAGGGATACACTGAAGCTTTCTTT
cdr3_aa: CASSPQGYTEAFF

d_call: TRBD2
cdr3_length: 15
clone_size: NA
v_call: TRBV18
j_call: TRBJ2-3
cdr3_nt: TGTGCCAGCTCTCGGACTAGCGGGGGGCCAGATACGCAGTATTTT
cdr3_aa: CASSRTSGGPDTQYF

d_call: NA
cdr3_length: 13
clone_size: few
v_call: TRBV30
j_call: TRBJ1-3
cdr3_nt: TGTGCCTGGAGTGTCCCCCCTGGAAACACCATATATTTT
cdr3_aa: CAWSVPPGNTIYF

d_call: NA
cdr3_length: 14
clone_size: NA
v_call: TRBV10-2
j_call: TRBJ2-7
cdr3_nt: TGCGCCAGCAGGAAAGACAGGAAACTCAACGAGCAGTACTTC
cdr3_aa: CASRKDRKLNEQYF

d_call: NA
cdr3_length: 11
clone_size: NA
v_call: TRBV19
j_call: TRBJ1-2
cdr3_nt: TGTGCCAGCTCAGAGTGGTGGGGCTACACCTTC
cdr3_aa: CASSEWWGYTF

d_call: TRBD1
cdr3_length: 16
clone_size: NA
v_call: TRBV5-1
j_call: TRBJ1-1
cdr3_nt: TGCGCCAGCAGCTTGGCGACAGGGCTGATGTACACTGAAGCTTTCTTT
cdr3_aa: CASSLATGLMYTEAFF

d_call: TRBD1
cdr3_length: 14
clone_size: NA
v_call: TRBV9
j_call: TRBJ2-5
cdr3_nt: TGTGCCAGCAGCACAGGACAGGGCCGAGAGACCCAGTACTTC
cdr3_aa: CASSTGQGRETQYF

d_call: NA
cdr3_length: 13
clone_size: NA
v_call: TRBV10-2
j_call: TRBJ1-2
cdr3_nt: TGCGCCAGCAGTGCAACGGGGGCCGATGGCTACACCTTC
cdr3_aa: CASSATGADGYTF

d_call: NA
cdr3_length: 11
clone_size: NA
v_call: TRBV5-1
j_call: TRBJ2-3
cdr3_nt: TGCGCCAGCAGCTCTAGCAATACGCAGTATTTT
cdr3_aa: CASSSSNTQYF

d_call: NA
cdr3_length: 13
clone_size: few
v_call: TRBV11-3
j_call: TRBJ1-1
cdr3_nt: TGTGCCAGCAGCTTTGGCAGGAACACTGAAGCTTTCTTT
cdr3_aa: CASSFGRNTEAFF

d_call: TRBD1
cdr3_length: 14
clone_size: NA
v_call: TRBV18
j_call: TRBJ1-1
cdr3_nt: TGTGCCAGCTCACTAACCGGGACAGGGCCTGAAGCTTTCTTT
cdr3_aa: CASSLTGTGPEAFF

d_call: TRBD2
cdr3_length: 18
clone_size: NA
v_call: TRBV2
j_call: TRBJ2-2
cdr3_nt: TGTGCCAGCAGTGAAGTGCGACTAGCGGGGGGGCTAGGCGGGGAGCTGTTTTTT
cdr3_aa: CASSEVRLAGGLGGELFF

d_call: NA
cdr3_length: 15
clone_size: NA
v_call: TRBV19
j_call: TRBJ2-7
cdr3_nt: TGTGCCAGTAGTATAAGACCGGGACAAACCTACGAGCAGTACTTC
cdr3_aa: CASSIRPGQTYEQYF

d_call: NA
cdr3_length: 14
clone_size: NA
v_call: TRBV6-5
j_call: TRBJ1-4
cdr3_nt: TGTGCCAGCAGTGAAAGAGGAACTAATGAAAAACTGTTTTTT
cdr3_aa: CASSERGTNEKLFF

d_call: NA
cdr3_length: 16
clone_size: once
v_call: TRBV30
j_call: TRBJ1-6
cdr3_nt: TGTGCCTGGAGTGTCATGGAACGATCATATAATTCACCCCTCCACTTT
cdr3_aa: CAWSVMERSYNSPLHF

d_call: NA
cdr3_length: 15
clone_size: NA
v_call: TRBV18
j_call: TRBJ1-6
cdr3_nt: TGTGCCAGCTCTCCCGAAAGGCAGGAGGGTTCACCCCTCCACTTT
cdr3_aa: CASSPERQEGSPLHF

d_call: NA
cdr3_length: 15
clone_size: NA
v_call: TRBV25-1
j_call: TRBJ2-2
cdr3_nt: TGTGCCAGCAGTGGGGGAGTAAGGAACACCGGGGAGCTGTTTTTT
cdr3_aa: CASSGGVRNTGELFF

d_call: TRBD1
cdr3_length: 13
clone_size: NA
v_call: TRBV30
j_call: TRBJ1-6
cdr3_nt: TGTGCCTTATTGTACAGGGGGTCTTCACCCCTCCACTTT
cdr3_aa: CALLYRGSSPLHF

d_call: NA
cdr3_length: 15
clone_size: NA
v_call: TRBV11-2
j_call: TRBJ1-6
cdr3_nt: TGTGCCAGCAGCTTATCGCGCAGCCTCAATTCACCCCTCCACTTT
cdr3_aa: CASSLSRSLNSPLHF

d_call: TRBD1
cdr3_length: 14
clone_size: NA
v_call: TRBV2
j_call: TRBJ1-6
cdr3_nt: TGTGCCAGCAGGAGGGACAGTTATAATTCACCCCTCCACTTT
cdr3_aa: CASRRDSYNSPLHF

d_call: NA
cdr3_length: 14
clone_size: NA
v_call: TRBV5-1
j_call: TRBJ2-7
cdr3_nt: TGCGCCAGCAGCTTGGCCCAGCCAACCTACGAGCAGTACTTC
cdr3_aa: CASSLAQPTYEQYF

d_call: TRBD2
cdr3_length: 14
clone_size: NA
v_call: TRBV5-4
j_call: TRBJ2-7
cdr3_nt: TGTGCCAGCAGCCTGGGGGAGGGTTGCGGCGAGCAGTACTTC
cdr3_aa: CASSLGEGCGEQYF

d_call: NA
cdr3_length: 15
clone_size: once
v_call: TRBV4-1
j_call: TRBJ2-5
cdr3_nt: TGCGCCAGCAGCCAAGAAGGTCGGAACCAAGAGACCCAGTACTTC
cdr3_aa: CASSQEGRNQETQYF

d_call: NA
cdr3_length: 14
clone_size: NA
v_call: TRBV7-3
j_call: TRBJ2-2
cdr3_nt: TGTGCCAGCAGCTTAGGACAGCGGAACGGGGAGCTGTTTTTT
cdr3_aa: CASSLGQRNGELFF